This entry lists 26 T cell receptor beta chains sequenced from one sample in a study of blood T cell repertoires in COVID-19. The table came from immunoSEQ multiplex PCR; TCRdb's copy has only in-frame clones and leaves some out. Of roughly 76,000 clones listed, about four fifths are singletons. The sequenced sample consisted of peripheral blood. These receptors were collected from a woman between 65 and 79 years old with acute or convalescent COVID-19.

The V and J genes are TRBV5-1 and TRBJ2-3; 7 nucleotides match TRBD2. The CDR3 has 14 amino acids. Germline V lookup: CDR1 SGHRS, CDR2 YFSETQ. Trimming at V came to 6 bases and at J to 2 bases, leaving 6 bases not matched to a gene. CDR3 protein: CASMGGPSTDTQYF. The CDR3 nucleotides are TGCGCCAGCATGGGAGGGCCATCCACAGATACGCAGTATTTT.

This clone showed up just once. The gene calls are TRBV30 and TRBJ1-1, with no clear D. This CDR3 is 12 amino acids long. Germline CDR1 is GTSNPN and CDR2 is SVGIG (reference sequence). V was cut by 3 bases and J by 1 base, with 6 bases left in between. The CDR3 DNA reads TGTGCCTGGAGCGGTCCGAACACTGAAGCTTTCTTT. Its protein product is CAWSGPNTEAFF.

The gene calls are TRBV6-5 and TRBJ1-5; 8 positions match TRBD1. CDR3 length: 14 amino acids. The germline V gene encodes CDR1 MNHEY and CDR2 SVGAGI. J lost 4 bases, V lost 5 bases, and 4 bases had no gene match. The chain's CDR3 is CASSTGTGNQPQHF. The CDR3, as DNA: TGTGCCAGCAGTACCGGGACAGGTAATCAGCCCCAGCATTTT.

This chain joins TRBV10-3 and TRBJ1-1; 8 nucleotides line up with TRBD1. Germline V CDR1 and CDR2: ENHRY, SYGVKD. V dropped 7 bases and J dropped 4; count of bases not matched to a gene: 2. This CDR3 has 12 amino acids. This chain's CDR3 is CAIKGTGTEAFF. The CDR3 DNA is TGTGCCATCAAAGGGACAGGCACTGAAGCTTTCTTT.

This chain links TRBV7-8 with TRBJ1-2, with TRBD1 identical over 7 bases. With 0 bases clipped from V and 2 bases from J, the junction kept 3 bases outside the gene matches. Germline CDR1 reads SGHVS; CDR2 reads FQNEAQ. The CDR3 covers 15 residues. The CDR3 spells CASSLAPGQNYGYTF. The CDR3 coding sequence is TGTGCCAGCAGCTTAGCGCCGGGACAGAACTATGGCTACACCTTC. Supplemented by reference TRBV7-8 and TRBJ1-2, the full variable domain reads GAGVSQSPRYKVAKRGQDVALRCDPISGHVSLFWYQQALGQGPEFLTYFQNEAQLDKSGLPSDRFFAERPEGSVSTLKIQRTQQEDSAVYLCASSLAPGQNYGYTFGSGTRLTVV.

J is TRBJ2-3 and V is TRBV2; TRBD1 aligns across 7 bases. V was clipped by 5 bases and J by 0 bases; unmatched bases: 5. Germline V lookup: CDR1 SNHLY, CDR2 FYNNEI. The CDR3 consists of 15 residues. The CDR3 sequence: CASSLNRGSTDTQYF. The CDR3 DNA reads as TGTGCCAGCAGTTTAAACAGGGGTAGCACAGATACGCAGTATTTT.

The V gene is TRBV11-2, the J gene TRBJ2-1; D perhaps matches TRBD1 (6 bases). Germline values: CDR1 SGHAT, CDR2 FQNNGV. Trimming shortened V by 1 base and J by 7 bases, and 20 bases separated the two germline ends. This CDR3 contains 17 residues. CDR3 nucleotides: TGTGCCAGCAGCTTAGTTGCCCCTAGCTTTCAGGGGAATGAGCAGTTCTTC. Translation: CASSLVAPSFQGNEQFF.

The V and J genes are TRBV4-1 and TRBJ2-6; D may be TRBD1 (5 bases). Germline V gene data show CDR1 as MGHRA and CDR2 as YSYEKL. Trimming cost V 0 bases and J 1 base, with 10 bases left between them. This CDR3 has 17 residues. The CDR3 DNA follows: TGCGCCAGCAGCCAAGATCAACAGGTGTCTGGGGCCAACGTCCTGACTTTC. It yields the protein CASSQDQQVSGANVLTF.

This chain links TRBV15 with TRBJ1-4; weak D call: TRBD1 (6 bases). The CDR3 contains 16 residues. Trimming took off 0 bases at V and 8 bases at J, with 16 bases between the two ends. Germline V gene lookup returns CDR1 LNHNV and CDR2 YYDKDF (reference sequence). The chain's CDR3 is CATSRDRGGGEEKLFF. In DNA, the CDR3 is TGTGCCACCAGCAGAGATCGCGGGGGCGGAGAGGAAAAACTGTTTTTT.

In regard to this clone: Sequence at one end of the junction differs from germline and may be a read error. V gene TRBV28 combines with J gene TRBJ2-7, with D tentatively TRBD1 (6 bases). Germline CDR1 is MDHEN and CDR2 is SYDVKM. The CDR3 consists of 12 residues. DNA of the CDR3: TGTGCCAGCAGTTCCATAGTGACAGGTAGAGGCTTC. It yields the protein CASSSIVTGRGF.

V and J are TRBV19 and TRBJ1-1; 7 bases align to TRBD1. Per the germline V gene, CDR1 is LNHDA and CDR2 is SQIVND (reference sequence). The CDR3 sequence is 14 residues long. The V gene end was trimmed by 1 base and the J gene end by 4 bases; junction bases not matched to a gene: 3. CDR3 coding DNA: TGTGCCAGTAGTATAGCCAACAGGGGCACTGAAGCTTTCTTT. Translation gives CASSIANRGTEAFF. The variable domain in full, completed from reference TRBV19 and TRBJ1-1, reads DGGITQSPKYLFRKEGQNVTLSCEQNLNHDAMYWYRQDPGQGLRLIYYSQIVNDFQKGDIAEGYSVSREKKESFPLTVTSAQKNPTAFYLCASSIANRGTEAFFGQGTRLTVV.

The chain recombines TRBV7-2 with TRBJ2-5, with D possibly matching TRBD2 (5 bases). CDR1 is SGHTA and CDR2 is FQGNSA in the germline V gene. V was trimmed by 5 bases and J by 2 bases, leaving 12 bases between them. CDR3 length equals 14 residues. The CDR3 here is CASSLGPGQETQYF. The DNA for the CDR3 is TGTGCCAGCAGCCTAGGACCGGGGCAAGAGACCCAGTACTTC. Based on the CDR3 plus reference TRBV7-2 and TRBJ2-5, the full variable domain is GAGVSQSPSNKVTEKGKDVELRCDPISGHTALYWYRQSLGQGLEFLIYFQGNSAPDKSGLPSDRFSAERTGGSVSTLTIQRTQQEDSAVYLCASSLGPGQETQYFGPGTRLLVL.

This clone was detected a few times. The V gene is TRBV6-6, the J gene TRBJ2-5; weak D call: TRBD1 (5 bases). V lost 2 bases and J 1 base, leaving 11 bases between the germline ends. This CDR3 is built from 15 residues. CDR1 is MNHNY, CDR2 SVGAGI, per germline (reference sequence). The CDR3 loop reads CASSYGDSTQETQYF. Written as DNA, the CDR3 is TGTGCCAGCAGTTACGGCGACAGCACCCAAGAGACCCAGTACTTC.

The chain uses TRBV3-1 (or the pseudogene TRBV3-2) and TRBJ1-5, with unresolved D. Germline loops: CDR1 LGHDT, CDR2 YNNKEL (reference sequence). V lost 3 bases and J 0 bases, leaving 9 bases between the germline ends. The CDR3 loop spans 15 amino acids. This CDR3 is CASSQRVHSNQPQHF. In DNA, the CDR3 is TGTGCCAGCAGCCAGAGGGTCCATAGCAATCAGCCCCAGCATTTT.

The chain links TRBV5-6 to TRBJ1-6, with TRBD1 matching over 7 bases. Germline V lookup: CDR1 SGHDT, CDR2 YYEEEE. The CDR3 sequence is 16 residues long. J was trimmed by 3 bases and V by 3 bases; bases with no gene match: 6. The CDR3 here is CASSSGQANYNSPLHF. CDR3 nucleotide sequence: TGTGCCAGCAGCTCCGGACAGGCGAACTATAATTCACCCCTCCACTTT.

The chain couples TRBV2 to TRBJ1-5; 9 bases fit TRBD1. V dropped 2 bases and J dropped 7; count of bases not matched to a gene: 6. The CDR3 spans 15 residues. Germline V lookup: CDR1 SNHLY, CDR2 FYNNEI. The CDR3 DNA follows: TGTGCCAGCAGTGAACGGGACAGGGTAGGGCAGCCCCAGCATTTT. This sequence encodes CASSERDRVGQPQHF.

The V gene is TRBV5-1, the J gene TRBJ1-1; D possibly corresponds to TRBD1 (5 bases). This CDR3 comprises 14 residues. Trimming took 1 base from V and 1 from J, leaving 8 bases between them. Germline CDR1 reads SGHRS; CDR2 reads YFSETQ. Here the CDR3 reads CASSLLQGNTEAFF. CDR3 in DNA: TGCGCCAGCAGCTTGCTTCAGGGGAACACTGAAGCTTTCTTT.

This clone appeared once. The chain joins TRBV5-1 to TRBJ1-3; D gene unclear. CDR3 length: 16 residues. Deletions cut 0 bases from V and 6 bases from J, with 16 bases between. Looked up from germline, CDR1 is SGHRS and CDR2 is YFSETQ. CDR3 DNA sequence: TGCGCCAGCAGCTTGGATTTGTCTAGTAGAAAAAACACCATATATTTT. Amino acids: CASSLDLSSRKNTIYF.

The CDR3 sequence is CASSPRQGDTMETQYF. Written as DNA, the CDR3 is TGTGCCAGCTCACCACGGCAGGGGGATACGATGGAGACCCAGTACTTC. The V call is TRBV18, the J call TRBJ2-5; 7 bases are a match to TRBD1. This CDR3 spans 16 amino acids. V lost 1 base to trimming and J lost 5 bases; unmatched junction nucleotides: 10. Germline CDR1 KGHSH, CDR2 LQKENI. The whole variable domain, filled in from reference TRBV18 and TRBJ2-5, reads NAGVMQNPRHLVRRRGQEARLRCSPMKGHSHVYWYRQLPEEGLKFMVYLQKENIIDESGMPKERFSAEFPKEGPSILRIQQVVRGDSAAYFCASSPRQGDTMETQYFGPGTRLLVL.

This chain connects TRBV5-1 to TRBJ2-7; 7 bases line up with TRBD2. Germline V gene lookup returns CDR1 SGHRS and CDR2 YFSETQ. CDR3 size: 15 residues. The J segment lost 3 bases and the V segment lost 0 bases, leaving 6 bases of the junction unmatched. The CDR3 DNA follows: TGCGCCAGCAGCTTGGAGTCTAGCGGAGACTACGAGCAGTACTTC. Translating gives CASSLESSGDYEQYF.

The chain carries TRBV9 and TRBJ2-2, with 10 bases lining up with TRBD2. J lost 4 bases, V lost 2 bases, and 5 bases had no gene match. The CDR3 consists of 16 residues. Germline CDR1 and CDR2: SGDLS and YYNGEE. The CDR3 reads CASSVSGRAATGELFF. The CDR3 region has the DNA TGTGCCAGCAGCGTCAGCGGGAGGGCCGCCACCGGGGAGCTGTTTTTT. The variable domain in full, with the rest retrieved from reference TRBV9 and TRBJ2-2, is DSGVTQTPKHLITATGQRVTLRCSPRSGDLSVYWYQQSLDQGLQFLIQYYNGEERAKGNILERFSAQQFPDLHSELNLSSLELGDSALYFCASSVSGRAATGELFFGEGSRLTVL.

The genes are TRBV20-1 and TRBJ2-1; TRBD2 agrees at 7 bases. Per the germline V gene, CDR1 is DFQATT and CDR2 is SNEGSKA (reference sequence). The CDR3 has 16 residues. V trimming: 3 bases; J trimming: 1 base; junction bases outside the gene matches: 9. Here the CDR3 DNA reads TGCAGTGCTAGTCCCTTGGGGGAGGGATCCTACAATGAGCAGTTCTTC. Translating it yields CSASPLGEGSYNEQFF.

The table lists this clone with a few counts. The chain links TRBV12-5 to TRBJ1-2, with 9 bases aligning to TRBD1. The CDR3 contains 17 residues. Germline assignment: CDR1 LGHNT and CDR2 FRNRAP. With 0 bases clipped from V and 3 bases from J, the junction kept 8 bases outside the gene matches. The CDR3 nucleotides read TGTGCTAGTGGTTTGGTACTGAACAGGGGGCATGACTATGGCTACACCTTC. Residues: CASGLVLNRGHDYGYTF.

The gene calls are TRBV5-4 and TRBJ1-1; D gene uncertain. The germline V gene encodes CDR1 SGHNT and CDR2 YYREEE (reference sequence). CDR3 length: 15 amino acids. Between the trimmed V and J ends, which lost 3 bases and 8 bases, there was a span of 20 bases. CDR3 nucleotides: TGTGCCAGCAGCTCCGCCGCACTACGGAGAGGAGAAGCTTTCTTT. Its protein product is CASSSAALRRGEAFF.

This sequence joins TRBV7-6 and TRBJ2-7; TRBD2 agrees at 9 bases. The CDR3 totals 18 residues. CDR1 and CDR2 (germline): SGHVS, FNYEAQ. V shed 1 base and J 0 bases; nucleotides not matched to a gene: 10. In DNA, the CDR3 is TGTGCCAGCAGCTTAGTGGCGGCTAGCGGGGCCTACTCCTACGAGCAGTACTTC. It specifies CASSLVAASGAYSYEQYF.

J is TRBJ1-3 and V is TRBV10-3, with 12 bases identical to TRBD1. This CDR3 region has 17 residues. Germline trimming cut 0 bases from V and 7 bases from J; bases unmatched to any gene: 7. In germline, CDR1 is ENHRY, CDR2 SYGVKD. The CDR3 reads CAISESPGTGGVNTIYF. CDR3 nucleotides: TGTGCCATCAGTGAGTCCCCTGGGACAGGGGGCGTGAACACCATATATTTT.